The 31 T cell receptor beta chains presented below share a single source sample, sequenced in a study of molecular identifiers for immune sequencing clone quantification. MiXCR was run by TCRdb on the PCR reads, yielding one entry per CDR3 protein. The sample has hundreds of thousands of distinct CDR3 sequences, around 25% seen once; the top ten hold 0.6% to 0.9%. Input material: naive CD8+ T cells from blood, with Jurkat cell RNA spiked in. The subset denotes: FACS-sorted CD8+CD4-CCR7+CD45RA+ naive T cells. These receptors came from a human donor in good health. Some libraries in this study had Jurkat cell RNA spiked in.

In this sample, this clonotype turned up many times. The genes are TRBV2 and TRBJ2-3, with a tentative D call TRBD2 (7 bases). CDR1 SNHLY and CDR2 FYNNEI come from the germline V gene. V was pared by 6 bases and J by 6 bases, with 16 bases between. The CDR3 totals 14 residues. The CDR3 protein is CASRVGGAGDTQYF. DNA for the CDR3: TGTGCCAGCAGAGTTGGGGGGGCAGGGGATACGCAGTATTTT.

This clonotype has only a few counts. The chain couples TRBV12-3 or TRBV12-4 to TRBJ2-7; D uncertain. Trimming left V 1 base short and J 7 bases short, with 14 bases between. The length of the CDR3 is 14 residues. Here the CDR3 DNA reads TGTGCCAGCAGTTTAGGGCCGTTCGTCTGGGAGCAGTACTTC. Translating it yields CASSLGPFVWEQYF.

Ten or more counts support this clonotype. The chain uses TRBV20-1 and TRBJ2-7, with TRBD1 matching over 11 bases. The ends lost 4 bases at V and 7 bases at J; junction bases unmatched: 9. The CDR3 is made up of 14 amino acids. Germline loops: CDR1 DFQATT, CDR2 SNEGSKA (reference sequence). CDR3 loop: CSAKPGQGEREQYF. CDR3 in DNA: TGCAGTGCTAAACCGGGACAGGGGGAGAGGGAGCAGTACTTC.

This clonotype was found many times. The chain recombines TRBV7-9 with TRBJ2-7; D possibly corresponds to TRBD1 (6 bases). Trimming removed 5 bases at V and 0 bases at J, with 17 bases between. There are 16 residues in the CDR3. Germline V gene data show CDR1 as SEHNR and CDR2 as FQNEAQ (reference sequence). For the CDR3, the DNA is TGTGCCAGCAGCCCCAGGGACACCGAGAGCTCCTACGAGCAGTACTTC. Its protein product is CASSPRDTESSYEQYF. The full variable domain, its missing parts supplied by reference TRBV7-9 and TRBJ2-7, is DTGVSQNPRHKITKRGQNVTFRCDPISEHNRLYWYRQTLGQGPEFLTYFQNEAQLEKSRLLSDRFSAERPKGSFSTLEIQRTEQGDSAMYLCASSPRDTESSYEQYFGPGTRLTVT.

V is TRBV28 and J is TRBJ1-3; tentative D call: TRBD1 (5 bases). The CDR3 length is 15 residues. V shed 6 bases and J shed 0 bases, with 12 bases lying between them. CDR1 MDHEN and CDR2 SYDVKM come from the germline V gene. The CDR3, as DNA: TGTGCCAGCAGCCGGGGCCCTAACTCTGGAAACACCATATATTTT. Translated, it gives CASSRGPNSGNTIYF.

This chain connects TRBV19 to TRBJ2-3, with 9 bases fitting TRBD2. Losses at the gene ends were 5 bases for V and 2 bases for J; bases not matched to a gene: 5. Germline V gene data show CDR1 as LNHDA and CDR2 as SQIVND (reference sequence). The CDR3 contains 15 residues. In DNA form, the CDR3 reads TGTGCCAGTAGTGCCCTAGCGGGGAACACAGATACGCAGTATTTT. It codes for CASSALAGNTDTQYF. Supplemented by reference TRBV19 and TRBJ2-3, the full variable domain reads DGGITQSPKYLFRKEGQNVTLSCEQNLNHDAMYWYRQDPGQGLRLIYYSQIVNDFQKGDIAEGYSVSREKKESFPLTVTSAQKNPTAFYLCASSALAGNTDTQYFGPGTRLTVL.

This clonotype has at least ten counts. V and J are TRBV25-1 and TRBJ2-3; D uncertain. CDR1 is MGHDK and CDR2 is SYGVNS in the germline V gene. V shed 3 bases and J shed 4 bases, with 8 bases lying between them. The length of the CDR3 is 13 residues. In DNA form, the CDR3 reads TGTGCCAGCAGTGAGTCCCTGGCAGATACGCAGTATTTT. This gives the protein CASSESLADTQYF.

This clonotype was recorded a few times. The chain recombines TRBV7-9 with TRBJ2-1, with 12 bases that match TRBD2. The V and J ends lost 2 bases and 15 bases, in that order; junction bases with no gene match: 11. Germline V gene lookup returns CDR1 SEHNR and CDR2 FQNEAQ (reference sequence). The CDR3 runs 15 residues. CDR3 nucleotides: TGTGCCAGCAGCTTATCTCCCGGACTAGCGGGGATACTGTTCTTC. Protein product: CASSLSPGLAGILFF.

This rearrangement joins TRBV12-3 or TRBV12-4 to TRBJ2-1; D gene unclear. V lost 4 bases and J 2 bases, leaving 15 bases between the germline ends. The CDR3 contains 16 residues. The CDR3 DNA sequence: TGTGCCAGCAGTTATCAATGGGCCGGGCCCTACAATGAGCAGTTCTTC. Protein sequence: CASSYQWAGPYNEQFF.

This clonotype was recorded many times. V is TRBV7-2 and J is TRBJ2-1; D possibly matches TRBD1 or TRBD2 (6 bases each). V gave up 1 base and J gave up 3 bases, with 13 bases separating them. The CDR3 contains 16 residues. Germline lookup yields CDR1 SGHTA and CDR2 FQGNSA. The CDR3 loop reads CASSLEGGSSYNEQFF. The CDR3 nucleotides read TGTGCCAGCAGCTTAGAGGGGGGATCCAGCTACAATGAGCAGTTCTTC.

This clonotype was detected many times. The chain is built from TRBV6-5 and TRBJ2-1; TRBD2 matches 8 bases. V was clipped by 9 bases and J by 9 bases; unmatched bases: 10. The CDR3 is 13 residues long. CDR1 and CDR2 (germline): MNHEY, SVGAGI. CDR3 nucleotides: TGTGCCAGTTCGGCGGGAGGTTCGGCTGAGCAGTTCTTC. Residues: CASSAGGSAEQFF.

The rearrangement links TRBV20-1 to TRBJ2-5, with 15 nucleotides matching TRBD2. From germline, CDR1 is DFQATT and CDR2 SNEGSKA (reference sequence). There are 15 residues in the CDR3. The V segment lost 6 bases and the J segment 8 bases; nucleotides outside the gene matches: 10. The DNA for the CDR3 is TGCAGTGCCTCGGAAGGGACTAGCGGGGGGTTAACCCAGTACTTC. Protein product: CSASEGTSGGLTQYF.

The chain joins TRBV27 to TRBJ1-1; 8 bases fit TRBD1. There are 14 residues in the CDR3. Germline V CDR1 and CDR2: MNHEY, SMNVEV (reference sequence). J was trimmed by 5 bases and V by 6 bases; bases with no gene match: 8. In DNA, the CDR3 is TGTGCCAGCAGCCCAACAGGGGGATGGACTGAAGCTTTCTTT. It codes for CASSPTGGWTEAFF.

This clonotype was seen only once. A much bigger clone sits one base away, suggesting this may be a read error. The J gene is TRBJ2-6, the V gene TRBV14; unclear D gene. CDR3 length equals 15 residues. Germline V CDR1 and CDR2: SGHDN, FVKESK. This CDR3 is CTSSHDKSGANVLTF. The CDR3 nucleotides are TGTACCAGCAGCCATGACAAGTCTGGGGCCAACGTCCTGACTTTC.

This clonotype was counted many times. The rearrangement links TRBV7-2 to TRBJ1-1; D is uncertain. CDR1 and CDR2 (germline): SGHTA, FQGNSA. Trimming removed 1 base from V and 3 bases from J, with 9 bases in between. The CDR3 is made up of 14 amino acids. CDR3: CASSLEFRDTEAFF. CDR3 coding DNA: TGTGCCAGCAGCTTAGAGTTTCGGGACACTGAAGCTTTCTTT. Variable domain in full (rest from reference TRBV7-2 and TRBJ1-1): GAGVSQSPSNKVTEKGKDVELRCDPISGHTALYWYRQSLGQGLEFLIYFQGNSAPDKSGLPSDRFSAERTGGSVSTLTIQRTQQEDSAVYLCASSLEFRDTEAFFGQGTRLTVV.

This clonotype was counted at least ten times. This chain joins TRBV6-5 and TRBJ2-1; 10 bases are a match to TRBD1. V lost 5 bases to trimming and J lost 8 bases; unmatched junction nucleotides: 6. The V gene's germline CDR1 is MNHEY and CDR2 SVGAGI. The CDR3 runs to 14 residues. CDR3 sequence reads: CASSQDRGYDEQFF. The CDR3 coding sequence is TGTGCCAGCAGTCAGGACAGGGGGTACGATGAGCAGTTCTTC.

The chain couples TRBV5-1 to TRBJ2-7; the match to TRBD2 covers 10 bases. Germline V CDR1 and CDR2: SGHRS, YFSETQ. V lost 0 bases and J lost 0; bases outside the gene matches: 9. There are 18 residues in the CDR3. The CDR3 DNA reads TGCGCCAGCAGCTTGGACGGAAGCGGGGGGGGGTACTCCTACGAGCAGTACTTC. It encodes CASSLDGSGGGYSYEQYF.

This clonotype came up a few times. This chain joins TRBV24-1 and TRBJ2-2, with 7 bases fitting TRBD1. From germline, CDR1 is KGHDR and CDR2 SFDVKD. With V trimmed by 3 bases and J by 2 bases, 2 bases remained unmatched. The CDR3 sequence is 15 residues long. DNA of the CDR3: TGTGCCACCAGTGATCAGGGGGAAAACACCGGGGAGCTGTTTTTT. It translates to CATSDQGENTGELFF.

This clonotype was detected only once. The J gene is TRBJ1-2, the V gene TRBV7-9; maybe TRBD1 (6 bases). The CDR3 contains 17 residues. The germline CDR1 and CDR2 sequences are SEHNR and FQNEAQ (reference sequence). V was clipped by 6 bases and J by 0 bases, with 20 bases between them. The CDR3 coding sequence is TGTGCCAGCAGGCACCTCTGGGGGGGCGCAGCTAACTATGGCTACACCTTC. Its protein product is CASRHLWGGAANYGYTF.

Note on this clonotype: A much larger clone lies one base from this, so it may be a read error. The CDR3 DNA reads as TGTGCCAGCAGCCCCTCGCGATATGGTGGCATGGGCACAGATACGCAGTATTTT. Its translation is CASSPSRYGGMGTDTQYF. V gene TRBV7-9 combines with J gene TRBJ2-3; no firm D call. The germline V gene has CDR1 SEHNR and CDR2 FQNEAQ (reference sequence). This CDR3 has 18 residues. Deletions cut 5 bases from V and 1 base from J, with 22 bases between.

This clonotype was picked up many times. The V and J genes are TRBV29-1 and TRBJ2-7; 7 bases map to TRBD1. With V trimmed by 3 bases and J by 1 base, 3 bases remained unmatched. CDR1 and CDR2 (germline): SQVTM, ANQGSEA. The CDR3 consists of 13 residues. Here the CDR3 reads CSVETGWSYEQYF. DNA of the CDR3: TGCAGCGTTGAGACAGGGTGGTCCTACGAGCAGTACTTC.

The sample holds many counts of this clonotype. V usage is TRBV7-9 and J usage is TRBJ2-3, with TRBD2 matching 11 bases. Germline values: CDR1 SEHNR, CDR2 FQNEAQ (reference sequence). This CDR3 contains 19 residues. V was clipped by 1 base and J by 2 bases; unmatched bases: 11. In nucleotides, the CDR3 is TGTGCCAGCAGCTTAGGGTCTCCGGGACTAGCGGAGATCACAGATACGCAGTATTTT. Translation gives CASSLGSPGLAEITDTQYF.

At least ten counts were recorded for this clonotype. The genes are TRBV29-1 and TRBJ1-5; D gene unclear. V gave up 4 bases and J gave up 0 bases, with 16 bases separating them. Germline V gene lookup returns CDR1 SQVTM and CDR2 ANQGSEA. The CDR3 is made up of 16 amino acids. The DNA for the CDR3 is TGCAGCGTTGTCACGTCGGGCGATAATAGCAATCAGCCCCAGCATTTT. Translation gives CSVVTSGDNSNQPQHF. Together with reference TRBV29-1 and TRBJ1-5, the CDR3 gives the full variable domain: SAVISQKPSRDICQRGTSLTIQCQVDSQVTMMFWYRQQPGQSLTLIATANQGSEATYESGFVIDKFPISRPNLTFSTLTVSNMSPEDSSIYLCSVVTSGDNSNQPQHFGDGTRLSIL.

Remarks on this clonotype: The junction does not match germline at one end; this may be a read error. V gene TRBV20-1 combines with J gene TRBJ2-3; D is perhaps TRBD2 (5 bases). Germline CDR1 reads DFQATT; CDR2 reads SNEGSKA (reference sequence). The CDR3 covers 15 residues. The CDR3 here is CSASRLDGSTDPPSF. DNA of the CDR3: TGCAGTGCTAGTCGGCTAGATGGGAGCACAGATCCGCCGTCTTTT.

This chain joins TRBV3-2 and TRBJ2-7; TRBD1 is the table's D call, not checked against the DNA. TRBV3-2 is labeled a pseudogene. CDR3 length: 14 amino acids. The CDR3 DNA follows: TGTGCCAGCTCCCCCTGGACAGGGGTATACGAGCAGTACTTC. Translated: CASSPWTGVYEQYF.

This clonotype was seen a few times. The chain combines TRBV27 with TRBJ1-1, with 11 bases that match TRBD1. CDR3 size: 15 residues. The germline CDR1 and CDR2 sequences are MNHEY and SMNVEV (reference sequence). Trimming took 6 bases from V and 4 from J; bases not matched to a gene: 7. The CDR3 reads CASRNRDRGFTEAFF. Here the CDR3 DNA reads TGTGCCAGCAGAAATCGGGACAGGGGGTTCACTGAAGCTTTCTTT.

The chain is built from TRBV5-1 and TRBJ1-1; D is unclear. V was shortened by 0 bases and J by 1 base, with 10 bases between the two germline ends. Per germline, CDR1 SGHRS and CDR2 YFSETQ. CDR3 length: 15 residues. For the CDR3, the DNA is TGCGCCAGCAGCTTGGCGGAAGGGAGGAACACTGAAGCTTTCTTT. It specifies CASSLAEGRNTEAFF.

This clonotype was found a few times. A junction boundary mismatches the germline segment, possibly from a read error. The chain has TRBV6-5 and TRBJ1-2; D is unclear. The CDR3 is 15 residues long. Germline CDR1 MNHEY, CDR2 SVGAGI. The CDR3 is CASSYYLGGGGMLIF. The CDR3 nucleotides read TGTGCCAGCAGTTACTACCTTGGAGGTGGTGGAATGTTAATCTTC.

As regards this clonotype: Given a much more abundant clone one base away, this may be a read error. The chain couples TRBV7-9 to TRBJ1-4; D not resolved. This CDR3 has 16 residues. V lost 1 base to trimming and J lost 5 bases, with 14 bases between them. Germline CDR1 reads SEHNR; CDR2 reads FQNEAQ (reference sequence). In DNA, the CDR3 is TGTGCCAGCAGCTTAGTTGGTGAACAGCTAAATGAAAAACTGTTTTTT. It is translated as CASSLVGEQLNEKLFF. The full variable domain, rest sourced from reference TRBV7-9 and TRBJ1-4, is DTGVSQNPRHKITKRGQNVTFRCDPISEHNRLYWYRQTLGQGPEFLTYFQNEAQLEKSRLLSDRFSAERPKGSFSTLEIQRTEQGDSAMYLCASSLVGEQLNEKLFFGSGTQLSVL.

This clonotype was seen at least ten times. The rearrangement links TRBV7-2 to TRBJ2-3, with no clear D. Per the germline V gene, CDR1 is SGHTA and CDR2 is FQGNSA. The germline V and J ends were trimmed by 5 bases and 4 bases, with 13 bases remaining between them. The CDR3 runs 14 residues. The CDR3 is CASSEVGGADTQYF. CDR3 DNA sequence: TGTGCCAGCAGCGAGGTTGGCGGTGCAGATACGCAGTATTTT.

The sample holds a few counts of this clonotype. The CDR3 DNA reads TGTGCCAGCTCACCACCGGGACAGGGGGCTCAAAAACTGTTTTTT. It yields the protein CASSPPGQGAQKLFF. This rearrangement joins TRBV18 to TRBJ1-4; the match to TRBD1 covers 12 bases. Germline values: CDR1 KGHSH, CDR2 LQKENI. V was pared by 0 bases and J by 9 bases, with 2 bases of the junction left unmatched. The CDR3 has 15 amino acids.